This T cell receptor (beta chain) was documented in a study of Ad26.COV2.S vaccination and SARS-CoV-2 variants. Study-wide points: Considerable breadth of spike-specific CD8+ and CD4+ T cell responses has reportedly been documented following vaccination. Analytic work on TCR breadth and depth might have understated the full extent of total T cell responses.

For this clone: Its antigen remains unidentified. Sequence at one end of the junction differs from germline and may be a read error.

The method was immunoSEQ multiplex PCR; TCRdb's version includes in-frame clones alone and lacks a portion of them. The sample carries under 550,000 clones, roughly 88% recorded once. As to treatment: 15 to 20 received Ad26.COV2.S at low or high dose, single or two shots; several received placebo; per-sample allocation not given. Sampling was done on day 63 after the first vaccine or placebo injection. Germline CDR1 LGHNA, CDR2 YSLEER. The CDR3 runs to 15 residues. This TCR came from a person between 18 and 65 years old who received the Ad26.COV2.S COVID-19 vaccine or a placebo. The chain employs TRBV4-3 and TRBJ2-5; D perhaps matches TRBD2 (6 bases). The material sequenced was peripheral blood, taken in a trial of Ad26.COV2.S vaccine versus placebo. CDR3 DNA: TGCGCCAGCAGCCAAGTTCATAGCGGACAAGAGACCCAGCACTTC. Translating it yields CASSQVHSGQETQHF.